The 21 T cell receptor beta chains in this list originate from one sample, sequenced in a study of radiation and T cells in renal cell carcinoma. The method was immunoSEQ multiplex PCR; TCRdb's version includes in-frame clones alone and lacks a portion of them. The data hold about 49,000 clones, with approximately 83% observed a single time. Time point noted: baseline pretreatment blood. This sample's treatment: 15 Gy SBRT to primary tumor, nephrectomy 4 weeks later. The input for sequencing was blood, taken from a patient whose treatment included radiotherapy and nephrectomy. The receptors were gathered from a woman aged 70-85 years with renal cell carcinoma.

This chain connects TRBV7-9 to TRBJ1-2, with no clear D. The CDR3 length is 15 residues. V was pared by 5 bases and J by 4 bases, with 17 bases between. CDR1 and CDR2 from the germline V gene are SEHNR and FQNEAQ (reference sequence). Here the CDR3 reads CASSKSAAASYGYTF. CDR3 DNA sequence: TGTGCCAGCAGCAAAAGCGCGGCGGCCTCCTATGGCTACACCTTC.

CDR3 bases: TGTGCCAGCACCCCCGTCATTCGTCCCCACGGATACTATGGCTACACCTTC. It translates to CASTPVIRPHGYYGYTF. This chain connects TRBV21-1 to TRBJ1-2. TRBV21-1 is listed as a pseudogene. This CDR3 is 17 amino acids long.

This rearrangement joins TRBV5-4 to TRBJ1-4; D not certain. This CDR3 is built from 15 residues. Trimming pared 0 bases from V and 5 bases from J, leaving 11 bases between. The germline CDR1 and CDR2 sequences are SGHNT and YYREEE (reference sequence). The CDR3: CASSLGGAGNEKLFF. Here the CDR3 DNA reads TGTGCCAGCAGCTTGGGGGGAGCCGGCAATGAAAAACTGTTTTTT.

CDR3 protein: CASSSGWDREETQYF. DNA of the CDR3: TGTGCCAGCAGTTCGGGATGGGACCGCGAAGAGACCCAGTACTTC. The rearrangement uses TRBV5-4 and TRBJ2-5; either TRBD1 or TRBD2 may fit D (5 bases each). This CDR3 is built from 15 residues. V was clipped by 5 bases and J by 3 bases, with 17 bases between them. Per the germline V gene, CDR1 is SGHNT and CDR2 is YYREEE (reference sequence).

This clone has just a few counts. The CDR3 is CASSLDRGANVLTF. For the CDR3, the DNA is TGCGCCAGCAGCCTTGACCGGGGGGCCAACGTCCTGACTTTC. V and J are TRBV4-3 and TRBJ2-6; no firm D call. This CDR3 comprises 14 residues. Trimming stripped 4 bases from V and 4 bases from J, with 8 bases between. CDR1 is LGHNA and CDR2 is YSLEER in the germline V gene.

The chain joins TRBV4-3 to TRBJ2-1; 10 bases match TRBD2. The V and J ends lost 0 bases and 9 bases, in that order; junction bases with no gene match: 2. Germline CDR1 LGHNA, CDR2 YSLEER. The CDR3 is made up of 14 amino acids. For the CDR3, the DNA is TGCGCCAGCAGCCAAGAGGCTAGCGGGAGTGAGCAGTTCTTC. The encoded protein is CASSQEASGSEQFF.

Worth noting for this clone: The sample carries other DNA sequences with the same CDR3. CDR3 in amino acids: CASSPGGSSYNEQFF. The CDR3, as DNA: TGTGCCAGCAGTCCCGGTGGAAGCTCCTACAATGAGCAGTTCTTC. This chain connects TRBV27 to TRBJ2-1; no firm D call. The CDR3 consists of 15 residues. Looked up from germline, CDR1 is MNHEY and CDR2 is SMNVEV (reference sequence). Trimming left V 5 bases short and J 0 bases short, with 11 bases between.

J is TRBJ2-2 and V is TRBV6-6; the D is unclear. V gave up 6 bases and J gave up 7 bases, with 12 bases separating them. The germline V gene has CDR1 MNHNY and CDR2 SVGAGI (reference sequence). The CDR3 runs to 13 residues. This chain's CDR3 is CASSPATLGELFF. The CDR3, as DNA: TGTGCCAGCAGCCCCGCCACGCTCGGGGAGCTGTTTTTT.

Here the CDR3 reads CASTPRGPTGANVLTF. Written as DNA, the CDR3 is TGCGCCAGTACCCCTAGGGGACCTACTGGGGCCAACGTCCTGACTTTC. The gene calls are TRBV5-1 and TRBJ2-6, with D possibly called TRBD1 or TRBD2 (5 bases each). This CDR3 is built from 16 residues. Trimming took 8 bases from V and 2 from J, leaving 17 bases between them. Germline values: CDR1 SGHRS, CDR2 YFSETQ.

The gene calls are TRBV5-1 and TRBJ2-7, with D perhaps matching TRBD1 (5 bases). The CDR3 loop spans 13 amino acids. Germline loops: CDR1 SGHRS, CDR2 YFSETQ. Between the trimmed V and J ends, which lost 2 bases and 4 bases, there was a span of 10 bases. The CDR3 bases are TGCGCCAGCAGCTTAATGCAGGGATACGAGCAGTACTTC. It translates to CASSLMQGYEQYF.

This clone has a handful of counts. V gene TRBV5-4 combines with J gene TRBJ2-5; 10 nucleotides agree with TRBD2. The CDR3 consists of 16 residues. Germline-derived CDR1 and CDR2 are SGHNT and YYREEE (reference sequence). Trimming at V came to 1 base and at J to 2 bases, leaving 5 bases not matched to a gene. This chain's CDR3 is CASSLTLAGVQETQYF. In nucleotides, the CDR3 is TGTGCCAGCAGCTTGACCCTAGCGGGGGTACAAGAGACCCAGTACTTC.

This chain joins TRBV2 and TRBJ1-4, with TRBD1 matching over 7 bases. The CDR3 has 14 amino acids. The germline V gene has CDR1 SNHLY and CDR2 FYNNEI. The ends lost 6 bases at V and 2 bases at J; junction bases unmatched: 3. The CDR3 nucleotides are TGTGCCAGCAGGACAGGGTTCACTAATGAAAAACTGTTTTTT. Protein: CASRTGFTNEKLFF.

This sequence joins TRBV29-1 and TRBJ2-3; D gene ambiguous. The CDR3 consists of 13 residues. CDR1 and CDR2 (germline): SQVTM, ANQGSEA. Trimming removed 1 base at V and 2 bases at J, with 7 bases between. CDR3: CSVEGNSTDTQYF. Written as DNA, the CDR3 is TGCAGCGTTGAAGGGAACTCCACAGATACGCAGTATTTT.

CDR3 coding DNA: TGTGCCAGCAGTTTCAGTGGTTCCTATGGCTACACCTTC. It codes for CASSFSGSYGYTF. The J gene is TRBJ1-2, the V gene TRBV27; D remains unclear. The CDR3 is 13 residues long. Germline lookup yields CDR1 MNHEY and CDR2 SMNVEV (reference sequence). The ends were cut back, 3 bases at V and 4 bases at J, with 9 bases in the middle.

This chain uses TRBV5-1 with TRBJ2-5, with 12 bases fitting TRBD2. With 0 bases clipped from V and 1 base from J, the junction kept 4 bases outside the gene matches. The CDR3 has 17 amino acids. The germline CDR1 and CDR2 sequences are SGHRS and YFSETQ. The CDR3 loop reads CASSLALAGGPQETQYF. CDR3 sequence (DNA): TGCGCCAGCAGCTTGGCCCTAGCGGGAGGGCCCCAAGAGACCCAGTACTTC.

The chain links TRBV9 to TRBJ2-1; 8 nucleotides agree with TRBD2. The V and J ends lost 4 bases and 3 bases, in that order; junction bases with no gene match: 9. The CDR3 loop spans 16 amino acids. Germline V gene sequence: CDR1 SGDLS, CDR2 YYNGEE. For the CDR3, the DNA is TGTGCCAGCAGCCTCAGTGCAGCGGGAGACTACAATGAGCAGTTCTTC. Protein: CASSLSAAGDYNEQFF.

The chain links TRBV5-4 to TRBJ2-1; the match to TRBD2 covers 13 bases. V lost 4 bases and J lost 3; bases outside the gene matches: 7. This CDR3 has 17 residues. Germline CDR1 and CDR2: SGHNT and YYREEE (reference sequence). CDR3 amino acids: CASSKTSGGANYNEQFF. As DNA, the CDR3 is TGTGCCAGCAGCAAAACTAGCGGGGGGGCCAACTACAATGAGCAGTTCTTC.

This sequence joins TRBV5-4 and TRBJ2-2; 10 nucleotides agree with TRBD1. The CDR3 has 16 amino acids. Germline V gives CDR1 SGHNT, CDR2 YYREEE (reference sequence). Germline trimming cut 4 bases from V and 7 bases from J; bases unmatched to any gene: 10. The CDR3 region is CASSPGETGGIGELFF. The CDR3 DNA reads TGTGCCAGCAGCCCGGGTGAGACAGGGGGCATCGGGGAGCTGTTTTTT.

The V call is TRBV6-1, the J call TRBJ2-7; D remains ambiguous. The CDR3 sequence is 14 residues long. The germline V gene has CDR1 MNHNS and CDR2 SASEGT. The V and J ends lost 3 bases and 0 bases respectively, with 9 bases between them. The CDR3 nucleotides are TGTGCCAGCAGTGACCTGGTCGGCTCCTACGAGCAGTACTTC. As protein: CASSDLVGSYEQYF.

This clone appeared a few times. This chain connects TRBV27 to TRBJ2-7; 9 bases are shared with TRBD2. Germline V CDR1 and CDR2: MNHEY, SMNVEV (reference sequence). The CDR3 is made up of 17 amino acids. With V trimmed by 7 bases and J by 1 base, 14 bases remained unmatched. This CDR3 is CASTPLSWTSDSYEQYF. The DNA of the CDR3 is TGTGCCAGCACCCCCCTTTCGTGGACTAGCGATTCCTACGAGCAGTACTTC.

The chain is built from TRBV19 and TRBJ2-7; possible D gene TRBD2, 6 bases. This CDR3 is built from 14 residues. The V and J ends lost 11 bases and 4 bases respectively, with 21 bases between them. Germline CDR1 reads LNHDA; CDR2 reads SQIVND (reference sequence). CDR3 coding DNA: TGTGCCCAGGGAGCGTGGGGAGGTTATTACGAGCAGTACTTC. This translates into CAQGAWGGYYEQYF. Based on the CDR3 plus reference TRBV19 and TRBJ2-7, the full variable domain is DGGITQSPKYLFRKEGQNVTLSCEQNLNHDAMYWYRQDPGQGLRLIYYSQIVNDFQKGDIAEGYSVSREKKESFPLTVTSAQKNPTAFYLCAQGAWGGYYEQYFGPGTRLTVT.